Below, 25 T cell receptor beta chains from the same sample are listed, as sequenced in a study of tumor-infiltrating lymphocytes in primary liver carcinoma. TCR beta cDNA came from roughly 450 ng total RNA, primed with a constant-region primer. Employing slightly modified ARM-PCR, three nested multiplex PCR rounds were run, and these gave rise to the TCR beta libraries. Forward primers for TRBV1-TRBV30 and a C-beta reverse primer served the first two PCR rounds, at roughly 10 cycles each. TCRdb re-derived calls from the multiplex PCR reads in MiXCR, one entry per CDR3 protein. The sample has 330,000 or so distinct CDR3 sequences; less than 65% are singletons. RNA isolated from unsorted whole blood supplied the blood RNA, with germline DNA also extracted. The sequencing sample was made of peripheral blood. Receptors were obtained from a man in his forties with primary liver carcinoma and hepatitis B virus infection.

The rearrangement uses TRBV11-2 and TRBJ2-3; D gene uncertain. The germline V gene encodes CDR1 SGHAT and CDR2 FQNNGV. The V end was cut by 5 bases, the J end by 3 bases, with 15 bases between. The CDR3 consists of 15 residues. The CDR3 nucleotides read TGTGCCAGCAGCCCCAACGTCCAGATTACAGATACGCAGTATTTT. This sequence encodes CASSPNVQITDTQYF. Based on the CDR3 plus reference TRBV11-2 and TRBJ2-3, the full variable domain is EAGVAQSPRYKIIEKRQSVAFWCNPISGHATLYWYQQILGQGPKLLIQFQNNGVVDDSQLPKDRFSAERLKGVDSTLKIQPAKLEDSAVYLCASSPNVQITDTQYFGPGTRLTVL.

On this clonotype: The junction differs from germline at one of its ends, possibly a read error. The V call is TRBV6-5, the J call TRBJ2-3, with D hard to call. The CDR3 length is 15 residues. Looked up from germline, CDR1 is MNHEY and CDR2 is SVGAGI. In DNA form, the CDR3 reads TGTGCCAGCAGTTACGGCGGAAGGAGCACAGATACGCACTATTTT. It translates to CASSYGGRSTDTHYF.

To note about this clonotype: The junction and the germline gene differ at one end; a read error may be behind it. This chain joins TRBV10-3 and TRBJ1-4; TRBD1 matches at 7 bases. CDR1 is ENHRY and CDR2 is SYGVKD in the germline V gene. CDR3 length equals 14 residues. CDR3 DNA: TGTGCCATCAACAGACAGGGCGAAAATGGAAAACTGTTTTTT. Translated, it gives CAINRQGENGKLFF.

With respect to this clonotype: The conserved final phenylalanine or tryptophan is absent from the CDR3, which likely points to a read error. This chain connects TRBV11-2 to TRBJ2-6; weak D call: TRBD1 (6 bases). The CDR3 length is 17 residues. Germline V gives CDR1 SGHAT, CDR2 FQNNGV. Written as DNA, the CDR3 is TGTGCCAGCAGCCACGAAACAGGGAGCTCTGGGGTCAACGTCCTGACTATC. It yields the protein CASSHETGSSGVNVLTI.

This sequence joins TRBV11-2 and TRBJ2-5; weak D call: TRBD1 (6 bases). V was pared by 7 bases and J by 1 base, with 22 bases between. This CDR3 has 17 amino acids. Looked up from germline, CDR1 is SGHAT and CDR2 is FQNNGV. CDR3 DNA: TGTGCCAGCAACCTCCGAGGACGGCAAGGGGGCCAAGAGACCCAGTACTTC. Its protein product is CASNLRGRQGGQETQYF.

With regard to this clonotype: Compared with germline, one end of the junction differs, possibly owing to a read error. The CDR3 DNA reads TGTGCCAACAGCTTAGTATTAGCGATGAATGAGCAGTTCTTC. Translating gives CANSLVLAMNEQFF. The chain combines TRBV11-1 with TRBJ2-1; D might be TRBD2 (5 bases). This CDR3 has 14 residues. Germline lookup yields CDR1 SGHAT and CDR2 FQDESV (reference sequence).

The chain uses TRBV2 and TRBJ2-7, with TRBD2 matching over 13 bases. Trimming at V came to 4 bases and at J to 5 bases, leaving 8 bases not matched to a gene. Germline assignment: CDR1 SNHLY and CDR2 FYNNEI. The CDR3 runs to 16 residues. This chain's CDR3 is CASSAPGLAGCNEQYF. Here the CDR3 DNA reads TGTGCCAGCAGTGCCCCGGGACTAGCGGGATGCAACGAGCAGTACTTC.

Concerning this clonotype: This may come from a read error, since a much larger clone is one base off. The chain employs TRBV6-6 and TRBJ2-7; tentatively, D is TRBD1 (5 bases). This CDR3 comprises 13 residues. Germline assignment: CDR1 MNHNY and CDR2 SVGAGI (reference sequence). The CDR3 DNA reads as TGTGCCAGCAGTTACGGCCAGGGCTACGAGCGGTACTTC. Its protein product is CASSYGQGYERYF.

Remarks on this clonotype: One end of the junction does not line up with germline, which may come from a read error. The J gene is TRBJ2-7, the V gene TRBV12-3 or TRBV12-4, with 9 bases matching TRBD1. This CDR3 contains 17 residues. CDR3: CASSPQSLGTGLDERYF. For the CDR3, the DNA is TGTGCCAGCAGCCCTCAGTCCTTGGGGACAGGGCTCGACGAGCGGTACTTC.

This chain uses TRBV6-1 with TRBJ2-5; D gene uncertain. The germline V gene has CDR1 MNHNS and CDR2 SASEGT. The CDR3 loop spans 12 amino acids. V lost 2 bases, J lost 5 bases, and 6 bases lay in between. The CDR3 protein is CASSELVETQYF. In nucleotides, the CDR3 is TGTGCCAGCAGTGAACTAGTCGAGACCCAGTACTTC.

As for this clonotype: Sequence at one end of the junction differs from germline and may be a read error. This chain joins TRBV11-2 and TRBJ1-3, with a tentative D call TRBD1 (6 bases). The CDR3 is made up of 16 amino acids. In germline, CDR1 is SGHAT, CDR2 FQNNGV. The CDR3 spells CASSPQTGVSVNTIYF. The CDR3 DNA sequence: TGTGCTAGCAGCCCCCAGACAGGTGTAAGTGTGAACACCATATATTTT.

This clonotype was detected many times. This chain links TRBV4-1 with TRBJ2-1, with 10 bases identical to TRBD2. Germline V gene sequence: CDR1 MGHRA, CDR2 YSYEKL. The CDR3 has 17 residues. Trimming took 2 bases from V and 7 from J; bases not matched to a gene: 11. This CDR3 reads CASSQHPSGRDANEQFF. CDR3 bases: TGCGCCAGCAGCCAACACCCCAGCGGGAGGGACGCAAATGAGCAGTTCTTC.

In the case of this clonotype: The junction departs from the called germline gene at one end, perhaps through a read error. The chain uses TRBV30 and TRBJ1-5; possible D gene TRBD1, 6 bases. Per germline, CDR1 GTSNPN and CDR2 SVGIG (reference sequence). The CDR3 consists of 15 residues. The CDR3 loop reads CVWSALGLGAEPQHF. DNA for the CDR3: TGTGTCTGGAGTGCCCTCGGTTTGGGGGCAGAGCCCCAGCATTTT.

The chain is built from TRBV11-2 and TRBJ2-7; possibly TRBD1 or TRBD2 for D (5 bases each). Trimming stripped 2 bases from V and 7 bases from J, with 18 bases between. The germline V gene encodes CDR1 SGHAT and CDR2 FQNNGV. CDR3 length: 15 amino acids. CDR3 residues: CASSLKALGRYEQYF. DNA of the CDR3: TGTGCCAGCAGCTTAAAGGCTTTGGGACGATATGAGCAGTACTTC.

This rearrangement joins TRBV5-6 to TRBJ2-1; D possibly corresponds to TRBD1 (6 bases). The V and J ends lost 4 bases and 9 bases respectively, with 17 bases between them. This CDR3 comprises 14 residues. Germline V gives CDR1 SGHDT, CDR2 YYEEEE. CDR3 nucleotide sequence: TGTGCCAGCAGCGCGGGCTGGGTCAGGGGTGAGCAGTTCTTC. It yields the protein CASSAGWVRGEQFF.

This clonotype was observed a few times. The genes are TRBV5-4 and TRBJ1-2; perhaps TRBD1 as D (5 bases). The CDR3 is 15 residues long. Germline CDR1 is SGHNT and CDR2 is YYREEE (reference sequence). V lost 5 bases and J 2 bases, leaving 16 bases between the germline ends. CDR3 sequence (DNA): TGTGCCAGCAGATCCGGGACGGAATTAAACTATGGCTACACCTTC. This sequence encodes CASRSGTELNYGYTF.

The chain recombines TRBV29-1 with TRBJ1-1; D unresolved. V lost 4 bases, J lost 14 bases, and 17 bases lay in between. The length of the CDR3 is 11 residues. Germline CDR1 and CDR2: SQVTM and ANQGSEA. CDR3 in DNA: TGCAGCGTTGTATACCTCCCGGCGGCGTTCTTT. This encodes CSVVYLPAAFF.

The rearrangement uses TRBV5-4 and TRBJ2-7; the match to TRBD2 covers 12 bases. The junction had 8 bases not matched to a gene; V was cut back by 4 bases and J by 3 bases. Per the germline V gene, CDR1 is SGHNT and CDR2 is YYREEE (reference sequence). The length of the CDR3 is 16 residues. This CDR3 is CASSTRLAGAVYEQYF. CDR3 sequence (DNA): TGTGCCAGCAGCACAAGACTAGCGGGAGCCGTCTACGAGCAGTACTTC.

This clonotype occurred once. Its ends do not fully match the called genes, so a read error is possible. The V gene is TRBV11-2, the J gene TRBJ2-5, with a weak D call TRBD2 (5 bases). CDR1 is SGHAT and CDR2 is FQNNGV in the germline V gene. The CDR3 sequence is 18 residues long. CDR3 in amino acids: CACSLARLAMGKKETQYF. The CDR3 nucleotides are TGTGCCTGCAGTTTAGCGAGGCTAGCCATGGGAAAAAAAGAGACCCAGTACTTC.

As concerns this clonotype: A read error may account for a junction end that differs from germline. The chain employs TRBV11-2 and TRBJ2-3, with a possible D match to TRBD2 (5 bases). Germline V CDR1 and CDR2: SGHAT, FQNNGV. The length of the CDR3 is 15 residues. Written as DNA, the CDR3 is TGTGCCAGCAGCTTATCCTGGTCTAGCACAGATACGCAGTGTTTT. Its translation is CASSLSWSSTDTQCF.

Details on this clonotype: This may come from a read error, since a much larger clone is one base off. The chain couples TRBV6-5 to TRBJ1-2; a possible D gene is TRBD1 (6 bases). Germline V lookup: CDR1 MNHEY, CDR2 SVGAGI. This CDR3 spans 14 amino acids. The DNA for the CDR3 is TGTGCCGGCAGTGGGCAGGGGACTAACTATGGCTACACCTTC. Translating gives CAGSGQGTNYGYTF.

Remarks on this clonotype: A clone one base away is much larger, so this may be a read error. The J gene is TRBJ2-7, the V gene TRBV11-2, with no clear D. CDR3 length: 14 amino acids. Trimming removed 2 bases from V and 3 bases from J, with 11 bases in between. Germline CDR1 SGHAT, CDR2 FQNNGV. The CDR3, as DNA: TGTGCCAGCAGCTTAACGGAAGGTGACTACGAGCAGTACTTC. The encoded protein is CASSLTEGDYEQYF.

With regard to this clonotype: Sequence at one end of the junction differs from germline and may be a read error. The chain combines TRBV11-2 with TRBJ2-1; no definite D call. This CDR3 has 15 amino acids. CDR1 is SGHAT, CDR2 FQNNGV, per germline. CDR3 amino acids: CASSIMDQQYNEQFF. The CDR3 region has the DNA TGTGCCAGCAGCATAATGGACCAGCAGTACAATGAACAGTTCTTC. Full variable domain (rest looked up from reference TRBV11-2 and TRBJ2-1): EAGVAQSPRYKIIEKRQSVAFWCNPISGHATLYWYQQILGQGPKLLIQFQNNGVVDDSQLPKDRFSAERLKGVDSTLKIQPAKLEDSAVYLCASSIMDQQYNEQFFGPGTRLTVL.

This clonotype was picked up many times. The chain has TRBV13 and TRBJ2-5; TRBD1 is a possible D gene (6 bases). Trimming left V 2 bases short and J 5 bases short, with 12 bases between. This CDR3 spans 14 amino acids. Germline V lookup: CDR1 PRHDT, CDR2 FYEKMQ (reference sequence). CDR3 bases: TGTGCCAGCAGCTTAAACAGGGATTGGGAGACCCAGTACTTC. It is translated as CASSLNRDWETQYF.

Comments on this clonotype: An end of the junction differs from the germline gene, which may be a read error. The rearrangement uses TRBV11-1 and TRBJ1-6; D unclear. CDR1 and CDR2 from the germline V gene are SGHAT and FQDESV (reference sequence). The CDR3 totals 13 residues. The CDR3 loop reads CASSYLEDSLLHF. The CDR3 DNA reads as TGTGCCAGCAGCTACTTAGAGGATTCACTCCTCCACTTT.